Shown below are 27 T cell receptor beta chains from a single sample sequenced in a study of cytomegalovirus exposure and HLA in healthy donors. The study ran its PCR with 60 Vbeta and 13 Jbeta primers. The repertoire was sequenced with immunoSEQ multiplex PCR; TCRdb's copy has only in-frame clones and lacks some. Of approximately 130,000 clones in the sample, roughly 84% were seen once. Sequences were obtained from PBMCs. These TCRs come from a girl aged 2-9 years in good health and CMV-seronegative.

The chain couples TRBV10-2 to TRBJ2-1; 12 nucleotides line up with TRBD2. Trimming at V came to 3 bases and at J to 10 bases, leaving 7 bases not matched to a gene. Germline CDR1 reads WSHSY; CDR2 reads SAAADI. There are 15 residues in the CDR3. CDR3 in DNA: TGCGCCAGCAGTGAACTAGCGGGAGGATCGGGGGAGCAGTTCTTC. Translated, it gives CASSELAGGSGEQFF.

The rearrangement joins TRBV28 to TRBJ2-7, with 12 bases matching TRBD2. Germline V gene data show CDR1 as MDHEN and CDR2 as SYDVKM. The junction had 7 bases not matched to a gene; V was cut back by 5 bases and J by 2 bases. CDR3 length: 16 residues. CDR3 region: CASSRGLAGYPYEQYF. CDR3 nucleotides: TGTGCCAGCAGTAGAGGACTAGCGGGATACCCCTACGAGCAGTACTTC.

The chain has TRBV5-5 and TRBJ1-1, with D possibly being TRBD1 (6 bases). Germline loops: CDR1 SGHKS, CDR2 YYEKEE (reference sequence). There are 15 residues in the CDR3. V was shortened by 4 bases and J by 5 bases, with 18 bases between the two germline ends. DNA of the CDR3: TGTGCCAGCAGCGTTTGGGGGGGGCAGTTGACTGAAGCTTTCTTT. Its protein is CASSVWGGQLTEAFF.

The chain employs TRBV6-1 and TRBJ1-5; D remains ambiguous. CDR3 length equals 14 residues. Trimming removed 0 bases at V and 6 bases at J, with 9 bases between. From germline, CDR1 is MNHNS and CDR2 SASEGT. The chain's CDR3 is CASSEAMGSQPQHF. CDR3 nucleotide sequence: TGTGCCAGCAGTGAAGCGATGGGGAGTCAGCCCCAGCATTTT.

The chain carries TRBV6-5 and TRBJ1-2, with 10 bases that match TRBD1. Per the germline V gene, CDR1 is MNHEY and CDR2 is SVGAGI. The CDR3 has 14 amino acids. J lost 3 bases, V lost 6 bases, and 4 bases had no gene match. The CDR3 DNA reads as TGTGCCAGCAGGTCGACAGGGGGCCACTATGGCTACACCTTC. Translating gives CASRSTGGHYGYTF.

This clone turned up a few times. The V and J genes are TRBV11-2 and TRBJ1-4; possible D gene TRBD1, 5 bases. Trimming cost V 2 bases and J 5 bases, with 12 bases left between them. From germline, CDR1 is SGHAT and CDR2 FQNNGV. The CDR3 runs 15 residues. Here the CDR3 reads CASSLNQGRNEKLFF. The CDR3 region has the DNA TGTGCCAGCAGCTTAAATCAGGGTCGAAATGAAAAACTGTTTTTT.

The CDR3 region is CASSPRTGGGFPEAFF. For the CDR3, the DNA is TGTGCCAGCAGCCCCCGGACAGGGGGTGGGTTTCCTGAAGCTTTCTTT. The chain carries TRBV7-2 and TRBJ1-1; 10 nucleotides match TRBD1. V gave up 5 bases and J gave up 6 bases; unmatched junction bases: 12. Germline V gene sequence: CDR1 SGHTA, CDR2 FQGNSA. CDR3 length equals 16 residues. The complete variable domain, with remaining parts taken from reference TRBV7-2 and TRBJ1-1, reads GAGVSQSPSNKVTEKGKDVELRCDPISGHTALYWYRQSLGQGLEFLIYFQGNSAPDKSGLPSDRFSAERTGGSVSTLTIQRTQQEDSAVYLCASSPRTGGGFPEAFFGQGTRLTVV.

This clone was observed a handful of times. The rearrangement uses TRBV9 and TRBJ2-7; D is ambiguous. Trimming took off 3 bases at V and 4 bases at J, with 11 bases between the two ends. Germline CDR1 reads SGDLS; CDR2 reads YYNGEE. This CDR3 spans 13 amino acids. The CDR3 loop reads CASSGSTDYEQYF. The CDR3 DNA follows: TGTGCCAGCAGCGGATCCACAGATTACGAGCAGTACTTC.

The CDR3 reads CASSVAETGGAEQFF. The CDR3 DNA reads TGTGCCAGCAGCGTAGCTGAGACAGGGGGCGCGGAGCAGTTCTTC. This sequence joins TRBV9 and TRBJ2-1; TRBD1 matches 10 bases. Germline-derived CDR1 and CDR2 are SGDLS and YYNGEE. This CDR3 has 15 amino acids. Trimming removed 0 bases from V and 10 bases from J; junction bases left unmatched: 7.

The count of this clone is one. V usage is TRBV7-3 and J usage is TRBJ2-7; 9 positions match TRBD1. This CDR3 contains 14 residues. Germline values: CDR1 SGHTA, CDR2 FQGTGA. Unmatched junction bases numbered 3, after V lost 2 bases and J lost 4 bases. As DNA, the CDR3 is TGTGCCAGCAGCTTATACGGACAGGGGTACGAGCAGTACTTC. Translating it yields CASSLYGQGYEQYF.

The V call is TRBV6-4, the J call TRBJ2-3; 9 bases agree with TRBD1. The junction had 6 bases not matched to a gene; V was cut back by 6 bases and J by 2 bases. The CDR3 loop spans 15 amino acids. From germline, CDR1 is MRHNA and CDR2 SNTAGT. The CDR3 here is CASSQGQGITDTQYF. CDR3 coding DNA: TGTGCCAGCAGCCAAGGACAGGGGATCACAGATACGCAGTATTTT.

This clone came up once. This chain uses TRBV6-5 with TRBJ2-7; 8 bases align to TRBD1. There are 13 residues in the CDR3. After removal of 10 bases from V and 5 bases from J, the junction contained 10 bases not matched to a gene. CDR1 and CDR2 (germline): MNHEY, SVGAGI. The chain's CDR3 is CATKRTGSHEQYF. CDR3 bases: TGTGCCACCAAGAGGACAGGGAGCCACGAGCAGTACTTC.

The chain has TRBV30 and TRBJ1-1; the D gene is possibly TRBD1 (5 bases). With 3 bases removed from V and 4 bases from J, the gap between germline ends came to 9 bases. Germline CDR1 reads GTSNPN; CDR2 reads SVGIG (reference sequence). The CDR3 is made up of 12 amino acids. The CDR3 reads CAWSRQTTEAFF. The DNA for the CDR3 is TGTGCCTGGAGCCGACAGACCACTGAAGCTTTCTTT.

This rearrangement joins TRBV4-2 to TRBJ2-7; D is possibly TRBD1 (6 bases). CDR1 and CDR2 from the germline V gene are LGHNA and YNFKEQ. CDR3 length: 18 residues. Trimming removed 0 bases at V and 0 bases at J, with 18 bases between. CDR3 DNA sequence: TGTGCCAGCAGCCAAGATTGGGGATGGACAGAGAGCTCCTACGAGCAGTACTTC. Translated: CASSQDWGWTESSYEQYF.

This sequence joins TRBV12-5 and TRBJ1-2; the D is unclear. Germline V lookup: CDR1 LGHNT, CDR2 FRNRAP. V dropped 2 bases and J dropped 2 bases, with 12 bases sitting between them. The CDR3 length is 15 residues. CDR3 coding DNA: TGTGCTAGTGGTTTGTACGAGGTGTCGAACTATGGCTACACCTTC. It translates to CASGLYEVSNYGYTF.

The chain combines TRBV4-1 with TRBJ2-1, with D perhaps TRBD2 (5 bases). Deletions cut 3 bases from V and 4 bases from J, with 19 bases between. The CDR3 extends over 17 amino acids. Germline assignment: CDR1 MGHRA and CDR2 YSYEKL. The CDR3 loop is CASSHTNLAPGYNEQFF. In DNA form, the CDR3 reads TGCGCCAGCAGCCACACAAATTTAGCGCCGGGGTACAATGAGCAGTTCTTC.

The V gene is TRBV5-4, the J gene TRBJ2-7; possible D gene TRBD2, 5 bases. V was trimmed by 2 bases and J by 5 bases, leaving 14 bases between them. Germline CDR1 reads SGHNT; CDR2 reads YYREEE (reference sequence). CDR3 length: 14 amino acids. This CDR3 is CASSFLDYYDEQYF. The CDR3 DNA is TGTGCCAGCAGCTTCCTAGACTACTATGACGAGCAGTACTTC.

CDR3 sequence reads: CAWTGAGEGYNEQFF. CDR3 nucleotides: TGTGCCTGGACTGGGGCAGGGGAGGGGTACAATGAGCAGTTCTTC. The gene calls are TRBV30 and TRBJ2-1, with D perhaps TRBD2 (7 bases). CDR1 GTSNPN and CDR2 SVGIG come from the germline V gene (reference sequence). Trimming shortened V by 4 bases and J by 4 bases, and 17 bases separated the two germline ends. The CDR3 spans 15 residues.

The rearrangement links TRBV27 to TRBJ2-2, with 11 bases matching TRBD1. Germline V gene data show CDR1 as MNHEY and CDR2 as SMNVEV (reference sequence). V lost 5 bases, J lost 7 bases, and 6 bases stayed unmatched. The CDR3 is 15 amino acids. The CDR3 DNA reads as TGTGCCAGCAGTATCGGGACAGGGGGTCACGGGGAGCTGTTTTTT. Amino acids: CASSIGTGGHGELFF.

The V and J genes are TRBV6-5 and TRBJ2-5, with 7 nucleotides matching TRBD2. The J call could be wrong; TRBJ2-7 is a better fit for the DNA end. The CDR3 runs to 15 residues. Germline V gene sequence: CDR1 MNHEY, CDR2 SVGAGI. CDR3 sequence (DNA): TGTGCCAGCAGCCATATCAGCGGGAACATCGACGAGCAGTACTTC. Protein sequence: CASSHISGNIDEQYF.

The V call is TRBV5-1, the J call TRBJ2-7, with 10 nucleotides matching TRBD2. The germline V gene has CDR1 SGHRS and CDR2 YFSETQ. The V segment lost 7 bases and the J segment 5 bases; nucleotides outside the gene matches: 3. CDR3 length equals 12 residues. The CDR3 nucleotides read TGCGCCAGCCGGCTAGCGGGAGACGAGCAGTACTTC. This encodes CASRLAGDEQYF.

This clone was seen once. The J gene is TRBJ2-5, the V gene TRBV28, with D uncertain. V was cut by 3 bases and J by 7 bases, with 6 bases left in between. The CDR3 consists of 11 residues. Germline lookup yields CDR1 MDHEN and CDR2 SYDVKM. CDR3 region: CASSFAGTQYF. DNA for the CDR3: TGTGCCAGCAGTTTTGCAGGGACCCAGTACTTC.

V is TRBV27 and J is TRBJ1-5, with D tentatively TRBD1 (6 bases). The CDR3 extends over 17 amino acids. V dropped 5 bases and J dropped 5 bases, with 22 bases sitting between them. Germline V gene lookup returns CDR1 MNHEY and CDR2 SMNVEV (reference sequence). The CDR3: CASSTKYQGSTYQPQHF. The CDR3 bases are TGTGCCAGCAGTACTAAGTACCAGGGGTCTACCTATCAGCCCCAGCATTTT.

The CDR3 region has the DNA TGTGCCTGGAGGGGGACTAGCGGGAGAGTCCCTATATGGGAGCAGTACTTC. This codes for CAWRGTSGRVPIWEQYF. V gene TRBV30 combines with J gene TRBJ2-7, with 14 positions matching TRBD2. J was trimmed by 7 bases and V by 3 bases; bases with no gene match: 14. There are 17 residues in the CDR3. CDR1 and CDR2 from the germline V gene are GTSNPN and SVGIG (reference sequence).

The chain is built from TRBV29-1 and TRBJ1-1; unclear D gene. V gave up 7 bases and J gave up 4 bases, with 10 bases separating them. Germline values: CDR1 SQVTM, CDR2 ANQGSEA. CDR3 length equals 11 residues. DNA for the CDR3: TGCAGCGGGTTGCGAGGCACTGAAGCTTTCTTT. It encodes CSGLRGTEAFF.

This chain joins TRBV6-1 and TRBJ1-5, with TRBD1 identical over 7 bases. The CDR3 is 15 amino acids. The junction had 8 bases not matched to a gene; V was cut back by 9 bases and J by 0 bases. Germline CDR1 and CDR2: MNHNS and SASEGT. The CDR3 loop reads CASRDSDYSNQPQHF. The CDR3 DNA follows: TGTGCCAGTCGGGACAGCGATTATAGCAATCAGCCCCAGCATTTT.

This chain uses TRBV5-6 with TRBJ2-5; possible D gene TRBD1, 5 bases. V was cut by 4 bases and J by 5 bases, with 18 bases left in between. The CDR3 contains 15 residues. Germline V gives CDR1 SGHDT, CDR2 YYEEEE. The DNA for the CDR3 is TGTGCCAGCAGCCTGATACTGGGGCCACTGGAGACCCAGTACTTC. It specifies CASSLILGPLETQYF.